These 20 T cell receptor beta chains came from one sample sequenced in a study of cytomegalovirus exposure and HLA in healthy donors. Use of 60 Vbeta and 13 Jbeta primers characterized the PCR. Some clones are missing from TCRdb's copy, which holds only in-frame ones; the method was immunoSEQ multiplex PCR. The sample holds about 150,000 clones, 63% seen once. Sequences were obtained from PBMCs. All receptors come from a woman aged 60 to 75 in good health and CMV-seropositive.

The chain has TRBV4-1 and TRBJ2-7, with 8 bases fitting TRBD2. Unmatched junction bases numbered 12, after V lost 4 bases and J lost 7 bases. This CDR3 spans 15 amino acids. Germline CDR1 is MGHRA and CDR2 is YSYEKL. For the CDR3, the DNA is TGCGCCAGCAGCCTCCAGCGGGAGCTAATGAGGGAGCAGTACTTC. This sequence encodes CASSLQRELMREQYF.

V is TRBV5-8 and J is TRBJ1-1; D not certain. This CDR3 is built from 13 residues. Germline assignment: CDR1 SGHTS and CDR2 YDEGEE. V gave up 6 bases and J gave up 1 base, with 10 bases separating them. CDR3 loop: CASNLQRNTEAFF. CDR3 sequence (DNA): TGTGCCAGCAACCTACAGAGGAACACTGAAGCTTTCTTT.

The J gene is TRBJ1-1, the V gene TRBV25-1, with 7 bases identical to TRBD1. This CDR3 is built from 16 residues. CDR1 is MGHDK and CDR2 is SYGVNS in the germline V gene. Trimming took 3 bases from V and 0 from J; bases not matched to a gene: 7. The CDR3 bases are TGTGCCAGCAGTGACAAACCGGGACAGATGAACACTGAAGCTTTCTTT. Translated: CASSDKPGQMNTEAFF.

The CDR3 spells CASILREGPYNEQFF. CDR3 DNA: TGTGCCAGCATCCTCCGGGAGGGCCCCTACAATGAGCAGTTCTTC. The V gene is TRBV2, the J gene TRBJ2-1; TRBD2 aligns across 8 bases. Germline trimming cut 7 bases from V and 2 bases from J; bases unmatched to any gene: 7. CDR3 length: 15 amino acids. Germline CDR1 and CDR2: SNHLY and FYNNEI.

The gene calls are TRBV2 and TRBJ2-7, with 7 nucleotides matching TRBD2. The CDR3 is 13 residues long. The V gene end was trimmed by 3 bases and the J gene end by 2 bases; junction bases not matched to a gene: 1. Germline loops: CDR1 SNHLY, CDR2 FYNNEI. CDR3 nucleotide sequence: TGTGCCAGCAGTGAGGCGGGGGCCTACGAGCAGTACTTC. Protein sequence: CASSEAGAYEQYF.

The DNA for the CDR3 is TGTGCCAGCAGTCCTCTAGCGGGAGGCCCCGGGGAGCTGTTTTTT. Its translation: CASSPLAGGPGELFF. This chain uses TRBV27 with TRBJ2-2; 11 positions agree with TRBD2. J gave up 6 bases and V 5 bases, and 5 bases lay outside the gene matches. Germline CDR1 reads MNHEY; CDR2 reads SMNVEV (reference sequence). The CDR3 has 15 amino acids.

The chain employs TRBV5-4 and TRBJ2-7, with TRBD1 as a possible D gene (7 bases). V lost 0 bases to trimming and J lost 4 bases, with 20 bases between them. Germline CDR1 and CDR2: SGHNT and YYREEE (reference sequence). The CDR3 runs 17 residues. This chain's CDR3 is CASSLGGSGGIGYEQYF. CDR3 bases: TGTGCCAGCAGCTTGGGCGGCTCAGGGGGGATCGGGTACGAGCAGTACTTC.

This clone showed up just once. This chain joins TRBV4-2 and TRBJ2-1; the match to TRBD1 covers 7 bases. The germline CDR1 and CDR2 sequences are LGHNA and YNFKEQ. V lost 2 bases and J lost 5; bases outside the gene matches: 3. The CDR3 covers 14 residues. The CDR3 DNA is TGTGCCAGCAGCCAACCTCAGGGGGACAATGAGCAGTTCTTC. As protein: CASSQPQGDNEQFF.

The chain carries TRBV10-2 and TRBJ2-7, with D perhaps matching TRBD1 (6 bases). V was shortened by 3 bases and J by 13 bases, with 19 bases between the two germline ends. CDR3 length: 13 residues. CDR1 and CDR2 from the germline V gene are WSHSY and SAAADI. This CDR3 reads CASSDPGQPPVYF. The CDR3 DNA is TGCGCCAGCAGTGACCCGGGACAACCCCCGGTATACTTC.

The rearrangement links TRBV5-1 to TRBJ2-3; TRBD1 aligns across 10 bases. Germline V gene data show CDR1 as SGHRS and CDR2 as YFSETQ. V shed 7 bases, J shed 1 base, and the junction held 3 bases outside the gene matches. The CDR3 covers 14 residues. The CDR3: CASGTGAGTDTQYF. The CDR3 region has the DNA TGCGCCAGCGGGACAGGGGCCGGCACAGATACGCAGTATTTT.

J is TRBJ1-2 and V is TRBV7-2, with unresolved D. The length of the CDR3 is 14 residues. Per the germline V gene, CDR1 is SGHTA and CDR2 is FQGNSA. The V gene lost 6 bases and the J gene lost 4 bases, with 15 bases spanning the gap. CDR3 DNA sequence: TGTGCCAGCAGGTTTGGAATGGAGTCCTATGGCTACACCTTC. Translating it yields CASRFGMESYGYTF.

This clone was recorded a few times. V gene TRBV19 combines with J gene TRBJ2-1; possible D gene TRBD2, 6 bases. The CDR3 contains 13 residues. Per germline, CDR1 LNHDA and CDR2 SQIVND (reference sequence). The V end was cut by 7 bases, the J end by 10 bases, with 17 bases between. The CDR3 nucleotides are TGTGCCAGTAATCTTCGACCGGAGGGCGAGCAGTTCTTC. Protein product: CASNLRPEGEQFF.

The chain is built from TRBV10-1 and TRBJ2-7, with D perhaps TRBD2 (5 bases). Germline V gene lookup returns CDR1 WNHNN and CDR2 SYGVQD (reference sequence). V shed 2 bases and J shed 6 bases, with 11 bases lying between them. This CDR3 has 13 residues. The CDR3 bases are TGCGCCAGCAGTGAGAGGGTTGCGGGCGAGCAGTACTTC. Protein: CASSERVAGEQYF.

The chain joins TRBV18 to TRBJ2-7; 7 nucleotides match TRBD1. The CDR3 consists of 14 residues. J lost 1 base, V lost 2 bases, and 2 bases had no gene match. Germline values: CDR1 KGHSH, CDR2 LQKENI. The CDR3 reads CASSPRTGSYEQYF. The CDR3 region has the DNA TGTGCCAGCTCACCAAGGACAGGTTCCTACGAGCAGTACTTC.

The CDR3 DNA is TGTGCCATCACCCGAGAGCGTTTGCCTAGCACAGATACGCAGTATTTT. This gives the protein CAITRERLPSTDTQYF. The chain uses TRBV10-3 and TRBJ2-3; D is uncertain. V lost 7 bases and J lost 0, with 17 bases in between. Germline V gene data show CDR1 as ENHRY and CDR2 as SYGVKD. CDR3 length: 16 residues.

The chain links TRBV5-6 to TRBJ2-5; D remains unclear. The J call may be incorrect, as the DNA end agrees better with TRBJ2-7. CDR3 length equals 12 residues. Per germline, CDR1 SGHDT and CDR2 YYEEEE. In nucleotides, the CDR3 is TGTGCCAGCAGCCTGTTTTACTACGAGCAGTACTTC. Amino acid sequence: CASSLFYYEQYF.

The chain links TRBV28 to TRBJ2-7; the D gene is possibly TRBD1 (6 bases). CDR1 MDHEN and CDR2 SYDVKM come from the germline V gene. V lost 6 bases to trimming and J lost 2 bases, with 17 bases between them. The CDR3 is 15 residues long. The CDR3 sequence is CASRGEDSPPYEQYF. For the CDR3, the DNA is TGTGCCAGCAGGGGAGAGGACAGCCCACCCTACGAGCAGTACTTC. The whole variable domain, filled in from reference TRBV28 and TRBJ2-7, reads DVKVTQSSRYLVKRTGEKVFLECVQDMDHENMFWYRQDPGLGLRLIYFSYDVKMKEKGDIPEGYSVSREKKERFSLILESASTNQTSMYLCASRGEDSPPYEQYFGPGTRLTVT.

The chain's CDR3 is CASGLAGADEQFF. The DNA of the CDR3 is TGTGCCAGCGGACTAGCGGGAGCTGATGAGCAGTTCTTC. The chain employs TRBV6-5 and TRBJ2-1; TRBD2 aligns across 13 bases. CDR3 length: 13 residues. Germline V lookup: CDR1 MNHEY, CDR2 SVGAGI. V was clipped by 8 bases and J by 8 bases; unmatched bases: 3.

The CDR3 spells CASSESPSGTDTQYF. In DNA, the CDR3 is TGCGCCAGCAGTGAGTCTCCTAGTGGCACAGATACGCAGTATTTT. V gene TRBV10-2 combines with J gene TRBJ2-3; D uncertain. Per the germline V gene, CDR1 is WSHSY and CDR2 is SAAADI. Trimming stripped 0 bases from V and 1 base from J, with 8 bases between. This CDR3 is built from 15 residues.

The chain couples TRBV6-5 to TRBJ2-7; TRBD2 aligns across 8 bases. The CDR3 contains 15 residues. Germline loops: CDR1 MNHEY, CDR2 SVGAGI. V trimming: 2 bases; J trimming: 7 bases; junction bases outside the gene matches: 10. Here the CDR3 reads CASSYGREGVGEQYF. DNA for the CDR3: TGTGCCAGCAGTTACGGACGGGAGGGGGTGGGGGAGCAGTACTTC.